One sample yielded the 22 T cell receptor beta chains listed below, sequenced in a study of blood T cells in healthy people across ages. For the second PCR, which ran for about 7 to 12 cycles, a sample-barcoded 5' primer and a J-beta primer mix were used. TCRdb reprocessed the 5' RACE reads via MiXCR and lists one record per CDR3 protein. The repertoire has around 1.7 million distinct CDR3 sequences, 28% of them found once; the top ten carry about 7.7%. Material: blood. The receptors originated from a woman in her twenties or thirties in good health.

The chain employs TRBV24-1 and TRBJ2-3; a weak D match, TRBD2 (5 bases). The CDR3 totals 18 residues. The V end lost 4 bases, the J end lost 5 bases, and 24 bases lay between the germline ends. In germline, CDR1 is KGHDR, CDR2 SFDVKD. The CDR3, as DNA: TGTGCCACCAGTGAAGAAATTAGCCTAGCCTCCGGCAGAGATACGCAGTATTTT. This sequence encodes CATSEEISLASGRDTQYF.

This clonotype was recorded a few times. J is TRBJ2-1 and V is TRBV20-1, with 16 positions matching TRBD2. The V gene's germline CDR1 is DFQATT and CDR2 SNEGSKA (reference sequence). The CDR3 consists of 18 residues. J lost 9 bases, V lost 1 base, and 12 bases had no gene match. The CDR3 DNA follows: TGCAGTGCTAGAGCGGGACTAGCGGGGGGGCCAATTACCAGTGAGCAGTTCTTC. It translates to CSARAGLAGGPITSEQFF.

The sample holds many counts of this clonotype. This chain links TRBV4-1 with TRBJ2-7; TRBD2 matches 16 bases. After removal of 3 bases from V and 5 bases from J, the junction contained 1 base not matched to a gene. CDR3 size: 15 residues. Germline lookup yields CDR1 MGHRA and CDR2 YSYEKL. The CDR3 nucleotides are TGCGCCAGCAGCCAGGGACTAGCGGGGGGGAACGAGCAGTACTTC. It codes for CASSQGLAGGNEQYF.

A word on this clonotype: The junction differs from germline at one of its ends, possibly a read error. The rearrangement joins TRBV6-2 or TRBV6-3 to TRBJ2-7; a possible D gene is TRBD1 (6 bases). CDR3 length: 15 amino acids. Looked up from germline, CDR1 is MNHEY and CDR2 is SVGEGT. The chain's CDR3 is CAGSPGHGVYYEQYF. The CDR3 coding sequence is TGTGCCGGCAGTCCGGGACACGGGGTTTACTACGAGCAGTACTTC.

This clonotype showed up just a few times. V and J are TRBV12-3 or TRBV12-4 and TRBJ1-2; D is possibly TRBD1 (5 bases). This CDR3 has 14 amino acids. V lost 6 bases and J 2 bases, leaving 13 bases between the germline ends. The CDR3 reads CASRVGLDNYGYTF. Here the CDR3 DNA reads TGTGCCAGCAGGGTGGGACTGGACAACTATGGCTACACCTTC.

The genes are TRBV3-1 and TRBJ1-1, with 9 positions matching TRBD1. Germline values: CDR1 LGHDT, CDR2 YNNKEL (reference sequence). V was clipped by 4 bases and J by 4 bases; unmatched bases: 4. The CDR3 spans 14 residues. The CDR3 DNA follows: TGTGCCAGCAGCCGGGGACAGGGATCCACTGAAGCTTTCTTT. Amino acid sequence: CASSRGQGSTEAFF.

This clonotype was seen only a few times. The V and J genes are TRBV12-3 or TRBV12-4 and TRBJ2-3; no definite D call. V lost 2 bases to trimming and J lost 8 bases, with 11 bases between them. The CDR3 loop spans 13 amino acids. CDR3 in amino acids: CASSLQDPPTQYF. For the CDR3, the DNA is TGTGCCAGCAGTTTACAGGACCCCCCTACGCAGTATTTT.

This clonotype was detected only a few times. This sequence joins TRBV29-1 and TRBJ1-1; 11 bases fit TRBD1. The CDR3 extends over 14 amino acids. Per germline, CDR1 SQVTM and CDR2 ANQGSEA. Trimming cost V 7 bases and J 6 bases; bases outside gene matches: 10. The CDR3 bases are TGCAGCGCCGCGGACAGGGGGCGCGCTGCTGAAGCTTTCTTT. It is translated as CSAADRGRAAEAFF.

This chain uses TRBV7-9 with TRBJ1-2; D gene unclear. This CDR3 comprises 11 residues. In germline, CDR1 is SEHNR, CDR2 FQNEAQ (reference sequence). Trimming removed 5 bases at V and 7 bases at J, with 8 bases between. The CDR3 region is CASSPRFGYTF. CDR3 nucleotides: TGTGCCAGCAGCCCCAGGTTTGGCTACACCTTC.

The rearrangement joins TRBV7-2 to TRBJ2-4; the D is unclear. The V end lost 1 base, the J end lost 0 bases, and 10 bases lay between the germline ends. Germline-derived CDR1 and CDR2 are SGHTA and FQGNSA. The CDR3 extends over 16 amino acids. In nucleotides, the CDR3 is TGTGCCAGCAGCTTAGAGGGCCGTCTAGCCAAAAACATTCAGTACTTC. Protein: CASSLEGRLAKNIQYF.

The chain has TRBV7-2 and TRBJ2-5; the match to TRBD2 covers 9 bases. The germline CDR1 and CDR2 sequences are SGHTA and FQGNSA. V was clipped by 4 bases and J by 5 bases; unmatched bases: 11. The CDR3 spans 16 residues. CDR3 loop: CASSSSLSGSGETQYF. As DNA, the CDR3 is TGTGCCAGCAGCTCCAGCCTTAGCGGGAGCGGGGAGACCCAGTACTTC.

The V and J genes are TRBV30 and TRBJ2-7, with a possible D match to TRBD2 (7 bases). This CDR3 comprises 15 residues. Germline values: CDR1 GTSNPN, CDR2 SVGIG (reference sequence). Trimming shortened V by 4 bases and J by 0 bases, and 16 bases separated the two germline ends. The CDR3: CAWKVGGLSSYEQYF. The DNA for the CDR3 is TGTGCCTGGAAGGTCGGGGGGCTTAGCTCCTACGAGCAGTACTTC.

The chain employs TRBV20-1 and TRBJ2-7; D is unclear. The end of the DNA aligns better with TRBJ2-5, so the J call may be wrong. The germline V gene encodes CDR1 DFQATT and CDR2 SNEGSKA (reference sequence). The CDR3 consists of 14 residues. CDR3 residues: CSARDVGFLETQYF. CDR3 DNA sequence: TGCAGTGCTAGAGATGTAGGATTTCTAGAGACCCAGTACTTC.

Many counts were recorded for this clonotype. The chain carries TRBV5-6 and TRBJ2-7, with TRBD1 as a possible D gene (5 bases). V was trimmed by 0 bases and J by 0 bases, leaving 10 bases between them. Germline V gene data show CDR1 as SGHDT and CDR2 as YYEEEE. This CDR3 has 15 amino acids. CDR3 amino acids: CASSLEYQGSYEQYF. The CDR3 bases are TGTGCCAGCAGCTTGGAATATCAGGGCTCCTACGAGCAGTACTTC. The variable domain in full, with the rest retrieved from reference TRBV5-6 and TRBJ2-7, is DAGVTQSPTHLIKTRGQQVTLRCSPKSGHDTVSWYQQALGQGPQFIFQYYEEEERQRGNFPDRFSGHQFPNYSSELNVNALLLGDSALYLCASSLEYQGSYEQYFGPGTRLTVT.

This chain uses TRBV21-1 with TRBJ2-1; the listed D gene, TRBD2, was not tested against the DNA. TRBV21-1 is shown as a pseudogene. This CDR3 has 17 residues. The CDR3 reads CASSKDRRERSGNEQFF. The CDR3 DNA is TGTGCCAGCAGCAAAGATCGGCGGGAGAGGTCCGGGAATGAGCAGTTCTTC.

A few counts support this clonotype. The chain couples TRBV12-3 or TRBV12-4 to TRBJ2-3, with 8 bases matching TRBD2. CDR3 length: 16 residues. After removal of 1 base from V and 3 bases from J, the junction contained 6 bases not matched to a gene. The CDR3 spells CASSLGSGSWTDTQYF. The CDR3 region has the DNA TGTGCCAGCAGTTTAGGGAGCGGGAGTTGGACAGATACGCAGTATTTT.

The chain combines TRBV15 with TRBJ1-5; D uncertain. Germline assignment: CDR1 LNHNV and CDR2 YYDKDF (reference sequence). The CDR3 length is 15 residues. The ends were cut back, 0 bases at V and 1 base at J, with 7 bases in the middle. The CDR3 is CATSRERRSNQPQHF. CDR3 DNA: TGTGCCACCAGCAGAGAAAGACGCAGCAATCAGCCCCAGCATTTT.

The rearrangement joins TRBV6-4 to TRBJ2-1; 9 positions match TRBD2. The CDR3 has 16 amino acids. The ends lost 2 bases at V and 2 bases at J; junction bases unmatched: 4. CDR1 and CDR2 from the germline V gene are MRHNA and SNTAGT. The CDR3 coding sequence is TGTGCCAGCAGTGACGACGCGGGGGGGCCCTACAATGAGCAGTTCTTC. Translated, it gives CASSDDAGGPYNEQFF.

In this sample, this clonotype turned up a few times. The chain couples TRBV6-2 or TRBV6-3 to TRBJ1-2; no definite D call. With 1 base removed from V and 3 bases from J, the gap between germline ends came to 12 bases. Germline assignment: CDR1 MNHEY and CDR2 SVGEGT. The CDR3 runs 15 residues. The CDR3 bases are TGTGCCAGCAGTTACTTGTGGGTCGGCGACTATGGCTACACCTTC. Translated: CASSYLWVGDYGYTF.

As to this clonotype: One junction end does not reproduce the germline sequence, and a read error may be involved. The CDR3 nucleotides read TGTTCCAGCGCCCAAACGGCTAGCGGACATAAAGCGCGGACCCAGTACTTC. Translated: CSSAQTASGHKARTQYF. The gene calls are TRBV16 and TRBJ2-5; TRBD2 matches at 7 bases. Germline V gives CDR1 KGHSY, CDR2 FQNENV. CDR3 length equals 17 residues.

This clonotype was counted at least ten times. One end of the junction varies from germline; a read error may be responsible. The chain links TRBV5-1 to TRBJ1-1, with a possible D match to TRBD1 (5 bases). Germline V lookup: CDR1 SGHRS, CDR2 YFSETQ. CDR3 size: 13 residues. CDR3 in DNA: TGTGCCAGCAGCTTAGGGACCGACACTGAAGCTTTCTTT. This translates into CASSLGTDTEAFF.

The rearrangement joins TRBV12-3 or TRBV12-4 to TRBJ1-1, with TRBD1 matching over 7 bases. The CDR3 is 16 residues long. With 4 bases clipped from V and 5 bases from J, the junction kept 13 bases outside the gene matches. This chain's CDR3 is CASSSFGRTGETEAFF. The CDR3 DNA reads TGTGCCAGCAGTTCCTTCGGACGAACAGGGGAGACTGAAGCTTTCTTT.